This TCR beta chain came from a study of cytomegalovirus exposure and HLA in healthy donors. Study-level background: 81% of several hundred genotyped donors fell in the Caucasian-associated ancestry cluster. General study results and limits: The number of N-insertions in an Asian-associated ancestry cluster was reportedly below the roughly 620-donor mean in a later analysis.

Concerning this clone itself: What it binds is not known.

V lost 1 base and J lost 3, with 17 bases in between. The length of the CDR3 is 16 residues. From germline, CDR1 is SGHRS and CDR2 YFSETQ. Vbeta (60) and Jbeta (13) primers were used in the PCR. Here immunoSEQ multiplex PCR was the method, and the copy in TCRdb shows in-frame clones only, minus some. The repertoire holds some 110,000 clones, around three quarters seen once, with approximately 4.5% in the top ten. The donors comprised healthy bone marrow donors. The donors, nominally healthy at sampling, likely had unrecorded immune exposures. The clonotype was recovered from a man in his thirties or forties in good health and CMV-seropositive. The sample taken for sequencing was PBMCs. The chain links TRBV5-1 to TRBJ2-7; a possible D gene is TRBD1 (6 bases). DNA for the CDR3: TGCGCCAGCAGCTTGACCCCAGACAGGTTGGACTACGAGCAGTACTTC. As protein: CASSLTPDRLDYEQYF.